This T cell receptor beta chain comes out of a study of beta chain features in type 1 diabetes. General study results and limits: Patients and controls would share equally any PCR tilt toward shorter templates. For Type 1 diabetes patients, all four CD4+ subsets carried TCRB CDR3s that were moderately but significantly shorter.

Remarks on this clone: The antigen is undetermined.

Expressed TCRB transcripts were sequenced because the entire RNA isolate underwent reverse transcription. The data were produced by immunoSEQ multiplex PCR, yet TCRdb's version contains in-frame clones alone and is incomplete. This table holds 500,000 to 800,000 clones, around an eighth found once. The CDR3 extends over 13 amino acids. The germline CDR1 and CDR2 sequences are LNHDA and SQIVND (reference sequence). This chain connects TRBV19 to TRBJ2-5, with 9 bases that match TRBD1. Sequencing input: naive CD4+ T cells from blood. This TCR was recovered from a young man with type 1 diabetes. The CDR3 coding sequence is TGTGCAGCCTCCCGGGACAGGGAAGAGACCCAGTACTTC. Encoded protein: CAASRDREETQYF.